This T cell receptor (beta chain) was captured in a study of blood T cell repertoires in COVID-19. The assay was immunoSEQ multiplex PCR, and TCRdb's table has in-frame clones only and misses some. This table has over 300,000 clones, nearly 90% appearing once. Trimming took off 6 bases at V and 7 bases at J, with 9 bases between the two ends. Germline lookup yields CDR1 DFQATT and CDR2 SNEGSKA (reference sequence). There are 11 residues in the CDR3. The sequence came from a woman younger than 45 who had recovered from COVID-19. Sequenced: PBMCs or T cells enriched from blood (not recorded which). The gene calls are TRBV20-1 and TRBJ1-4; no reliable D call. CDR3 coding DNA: TGCAGTGCCCCCCGGAGTGAAAAACTGTTTTTT. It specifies CSAPRSEKLFF.